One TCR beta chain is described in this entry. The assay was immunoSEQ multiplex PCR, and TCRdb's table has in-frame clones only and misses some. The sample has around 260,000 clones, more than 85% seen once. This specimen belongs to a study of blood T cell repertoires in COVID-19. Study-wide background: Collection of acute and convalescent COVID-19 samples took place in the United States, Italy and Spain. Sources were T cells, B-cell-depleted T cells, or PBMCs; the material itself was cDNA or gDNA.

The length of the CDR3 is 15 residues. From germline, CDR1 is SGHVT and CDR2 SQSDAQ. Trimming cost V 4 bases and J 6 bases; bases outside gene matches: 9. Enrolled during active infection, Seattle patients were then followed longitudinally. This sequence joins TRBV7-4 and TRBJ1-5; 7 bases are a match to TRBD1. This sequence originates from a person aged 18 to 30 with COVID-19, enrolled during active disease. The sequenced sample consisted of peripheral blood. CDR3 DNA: TGTGCCAGCAGCTCCCCCGAGGGGGCGAGTCAGCCCCAGCATTTT. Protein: CASSSPEGASQPQHF. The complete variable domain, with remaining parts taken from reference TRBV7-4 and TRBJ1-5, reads GAGVSQSPRYKVAKRGRDVALRCDSISGHVTLYWYRQTLGQGSEVLTYSQSDAQRDKSGRPSGRFSAERPERSVSTLKIQRTEQGDSAVYLCASSSPEGASQPQHFGDGTRLSIL.